This record concerns one T cell receptor (beta chain) sequence. What this receptor recognizes is not known. No much larger clone exists at a distance of one base, and base qualities are not known. These data come from a study of shared clonotypes between healthy human individuals (dated by TCRdb to the early 2020s). Regarding the research as a whole: The cohort included a few men and a couple of women between 18 and 49 years of age. Leukapheresis yielded between about 0.9 and 9 billion PBMCs per donor. Different laboratories and diverse techniques were used to prepare libraries and sequence TCR repertoires, to increase sequencing depth and limit assay-specific biases. For each donor, three plates each were used for CD4 naive and CD4 memory, two plates were used for CD8 naive, and one plate was used for CD8 memory. To estimate repertoire size and how much clonotypes are shared between individuals, the study performed deep sequencing of blood TCR repertoires from a handful of healthy adults.

What the research found in general, with its limitations: Sharing across a few donors was observed for around 5% of naive CD4, about 3.2% of naive CD8, 2% to 2.5% of memory CD4, and around 0.42% of memory CD8 clonotypes. Pairwise subsampling indicated that sequencing depth was expected to affect the degree of clonotype sharing among donors. Higher generation probabilities were observed for clonotypes shared by all four sorted-subset donors than for non-shared clonotypes. Naive subsets generally had larger estimated clonotype richness than memory subsets. Rarefaction of sorted-subset datasets indicated incomplete sequencing despite the large sequencing depth. The small number of donors limited the genetic and exposure-history diversity represented. Only blood was sampled, and tissue TCR repertoires likely differ from those in blood.

At the junction V is shortened by 4 bases and J by 2 bases, with 10 bases in between. Counted from cysteine to phenylalanine, this CDR3 has 14 amino acids. Only the CDR3 part of the read is kept: 42 bases, read in frame from the first base. The CDR1 and CDR2 encoded by the germline V gene (reference sequence) are SEHNR and FQNEAQ. TCR CDR3 regions were amplified from genomic DNA by multiplex PCR using the deep immunoSEQ assay. For each cell subset, the extracted genomic DNA was distributed evenly across all wells of several immunoSEQ 96-well plates, and each plate served as one replicate. For sorted subsets, each replicate PCR was loaded with about 0.2 ug genomic DNA, equivalent to about 30,000 T cell genomes. The purified libraries were quantified using a Qubit 3.0 fluorometer, sized with a Bioanalyzer 2100, and then quantified again using the KAPA Library Quantification kit. A separate single-read 150-cycle Illumina NextSeq 550 flow cell was used to sequence each immunoSEQ 96-well plate. As for the authors' bioinformatics: The immunoSEQ output contained only junctional sequences without quality scores, so filtering could not match that applied to full-length reads. To assign V/J genes and CDR3, sequences were annotated against IMGT germline references using PyIR, a Python wrapper for IgBLAST v1.9. Reads were filtered out if the reads had weak V/J assignments (E-value above 1e-6), no CDR3, stop codons, out-of-frame junctions, or ambiguous translated residues. A V3J clonotype was defined by an identical inferred V gene, J gene, and CDR3 amino acid sequence. To compute the percentage overlap between repertoires, the number of shared unique clonotypes was divided by the size of the smaller repertoire. Repertoire richness was assessed with RTK rarefaction, the Chao1 estimator, and Recon v2.1 estimates of unobserved clonotypes. Generation probabilities for all TCRbeta clonotypes obtained by the gDNA method from a handful of donors were computed using OLGA. In its TCRdb copy, this immuneACCESS table keeps in-frame sequences only and misses some clones. Where compared with another copy, unresolved V genes explain less than half of these, and the others have no known cause. The V and J calls and clone size were taken over from that table, and D and trimming were inferred from the DNA. Present in this sample are fewer than 800,000 clones, 92% of which were seen just once. The biggest ten clones account for more than 20% of the sample.

CD8 naive samples were CD45RO-negative cells positively selected for CCR7, giving a CD45RA+CCR7+ population that excluded TemRA cells. The donors were healthy, HIV-negative adults who had no recently reported acute infections or vaccinations. All donors were Caucasian adults living in Nashville, Tennessee, USA. Blood was collected by leukapheresis, and PBMCs were isolated by Ficoll-Histopaque density gradient centrifugation and then cryopreserved in liquid nitrogen vapor phase. Purity and quantity of every magnetically sorted T cell population were checked by analytical flow cytometry. From each sorted fraction, genomic DNA was isolated and quantified by UV absorbance on a Nanodrop 2000c.

The clonotype originates from a man in his thirties or forties in good health. This chain joins TRBV7-9 to TRBJ2-3; 5 matching bases give a weak D call of TRBD1. The sample was naive CD8+ T cells sorted from blood. According to the study, the label for this sample's cell subset or site signals: CD45RA+CCR7+. The sequenced DNA is TGTGCCAGCAGCTCGACAGAGTCCACAGATACGCAGTATTTT. This yields the protein CASSSTESTDTQYF.